The sequence of this T cell receptor beta chain was determined in a study of cytomegalovirus exposure and HLA in healthy donors. General observations from the study: A later look showed TCR association rates differing by HLA locus, highest for DRB1 and lowest for HLA-C. Later analysis reportedly placed an Asian-associated ancestry cluster below the roughly 640-donor mean in N-insertions. HLA restriction was apparent for most CMV-associated TCR beta chains in a later analysis. The authors excluded some V segments, including TRBV6-2 and TRBV6-3, as indistinguishable.

Notes on this clone: The antigen remains unidentified.

Primers for the PCR totalled 60 Vbeta and 13 Jbeta. Repertoires were generated with immunoSEQ multiplex PCR, while TCRdb's copy carries only in-frame clones and drops some. This table holds roughly 92,000 clones, 60% to 80% found once. Germline CDR1 WSHSY, CDR2 SAAADI. The V segment lost 2 bases and the J segment 5 bases; nucleotides outside the gene matches: 1. The CDR3 extends over 13 amino acids. This chain connects TRBV10-2 to TRBJ1-1; TRBD1 matches 8 bases. The sequenced material came from PBMCs. The clonotype comes from a woman between 45 and 65 years old in good health and CMV-seropositive. The CDR3 loop is CASSETGGTEAFF. The DNA for the CDR3 is TGCGCCAGCAGTGAGACAGGGGGTACTGAAGCTTTCTTT.